The clone carrying this T cell receptor beta chain was counted a few times. Germline V gene sequence: CDR1 MNHEY, CDR2 SMNVEV (reference sequence). Trimming at V came to 6 bases and at J to 3 bases, leaving 6 bases not matched to a gene. CDR3 length: 15 amino acids. Repertoires were generated with immunoSEQ multiplex PCR, while TCRdb's copy carries only in-frame clones and drops some. The data contain 150,000 to 200,000 clones, about 89% of them singletons. This record comes from a study of cytomegalovirus exposure and HLA in healthy donors. The chain combines TRBV27 with TRBJ2-7; 12 bases line up with TRBD2. The sequence was obtained from a man younger than 45 in good health and CMV-seropositive. The specimen sequenced was PBMCs. The CDR3 reads CASSRLAGEGYEQYF. Here the CDR3 DNA reads TGTGCCAGCAGCCGACTAGCGGGGGAGGGCTACGAGCAGTACTTC.